This is a list of T cell receptor beta chains from one sample in a study of blood T cells in healthy people across ages. TCRdb analysed the 5' RACE reads with MiXCR anew, one entry per CDR3 protein. Among about 760,000 distinct CDR3 sequences listed, 20% to 30% were seen once. The same sample was also studied in work on T cells of mothers and their children.

The sample taken for sequencing was blood. Receptors originate from a boy younger than 18 in good health. CDR3s include the opening cysteine and the closing phenylalanine or tryptophan. The D gene is left open where the match is weak. Rows may omit the clone size; those that give it use once, few, many or a size class.

j_call	d_call	v_call	clone_size	cdr3_nt	cdr3_aa
TRBJ2-1	.	TRBV12-3/TRBV12-4	.	TGTGCCAGCAGTTTCGCTTTTGGGGGCTCCTACAATGAGCAGTTCTTC	CASSFAFGGSYNEQFF
TRBJ2-5	.	TRBV7-9	once	TGTGCCAGCAGTCCCGCCTTAGGCGGGCACACGTACCAAGAGACCCAGTACTTC	CASSPALGGHTYQETQYF
TRBJ2-7	TRBD2	TRBV20-1	.	TGCAGTGCTAGGGGCGAACGGGGGGACTCCCACGAGCAGTACTTC	CSARGERGDSHEQYF
TRBJ2-1	TRBD2	TRBV7-2	.	TGTGCCAGCAGCGACCCACTACGTAGCGGGGGTTACAATGAGCAGTTCTTC	CASSDPLRSGGYNEQFF
TRBJ1-2	.	TRBV12-3/TRBV12-4	.	TGTGCCAGCAGCCCTCATACAGGCACCTATGGCTACACCTTC	CASSPHTGTYGYTF
TRBJ2-5	TRBD1	TRBV28	few	TGTGCCAGCAGTCCATCAGAACCCCGGGACAGGGGGCTTGAGACCCAGTACTTC	CASSPSEPRDRGLETQYF
TRBJ1-2	.	TRBV7-9	.	TGTGCCAGCAGCTTGGTCCGGGAATGGGGCTACACCTTC	CASSLVREWGYTF
TRBJ2-1	TRBD2	TRBV4-1	few	TGCGCCAGCAGCCAAGGAGATCCTAGCGGTTGGCAGTTCTTC	CASSQGDPSGWQFF
TRBJ2-5	TRBD2	TRBV5-1	.	TGCGCCAGCAGCTTGAGTGGAGGGACTACACAAGAGACCCAGTACTTC	CASSLSGGTTQETQYF
TRBJ2-5	.	TRBV19	few	TGTGCCAGCTCAGGGACTTTGCAAGAGACCCAGTACTTC	CASSGTLQETQYF
TRBJ2-5	TRBD2	TRBV4-3	.	TGCGCCAGCAGCCAAGTACCTAGCGGGGAAGAGACCCAGTACTTC	CASSQVPSGEETQYF
TRBJ1-2	.	TRBV7-2	.	TGTGCCAGCAGCTTGTCGTGGGGGGATAAGGACTATGGCTACACCTTC	CASSLSWGDKDYGYTF
TRBJ2-5	.	TRBV6-2/TRBV6-3	few	TGTGCCAGCAGTCAAGCCCCGGAAGGAGAGACCCAGTACTTC	CASSQAPEGETQYF
TRBJ1-3	.	TRBV15	.	TGTGCCACCAGCAGAGAGGGGATGGTAGCTGGAAACACCATATATTTT	CATSREGMVAGNTIYF
TRBJ2-1	TRBD1	TRBV7-8	.	TGTGCCAGCAGCTCAAGAGGACAGGGTGATGAGCAGTTCTTC	CASSSRGQGDEQFF
TRBJ2-4	.	TRBV7-9	.	TGTGCCAGCAGCTTAGGTGGAGGGGGCATCTCCAAAAACATTCAGTACTTC	CASSLGGGGISKNIQYF
TRBJ2-5	.	TRBV29-1	.	TGCAGCGTTCGTCTTAGGGAGACCCAGTACTTC	CSVRLRETQYF
TRBJ2-4	.	TRBV7-3	once	TGTGCCAGCAGCTTCACACAGGGTCCAGCTCTCAAAAACATTCAGTACTTC	CASSFTQGPALKNIQYF
TRBJ1-6	.	TRBV28	.	TGTGCCAGCAACAACGGGACACCATTCACCCTCCACTTT	CASNNGTPFTLHF
TRBJ2-3	TRBD1	TRBV7-2	.	TGTGCCAGCAGCTTAACGATGGACAGGGTGCCAGATACGCAGTATTTT	CASSLTMDRVPDTQYF
TRBJ2-3	.	TRBV20-1	.	TGCAGTGCAAGGGGCCATGGCACAGATACGCAGTATTTT	CSARGHGTDTQYF
TRBJ2-7	TRBD1	TRBV7-9	few	TGTGCCAGCAGCCCAGGACAGGGGCAATACGAGCAGTACTTC	CASSPGQGQYEQYF
TRBJ1-2	.	TRBV29-1	.	TGCAGCGCACGGCCCCCAACTGACTATGGCTACACCTTC	CSARPPTDYGYTF
TRBJ1-1	TRBD1	TRBV29-1	.	TGCAGCGTAGCCAGGACAGGGGGCTTTGCTTTCTTT	CSVARTGGFAFF
TRBJ2-7	.	TRBV6-6	.	TGTGCCAGCAGTTACTCGACGCAGGGCGAGCAGTACTTC	CASSYSTQGEQYF
TRBJ1-2	TRBD1	TRBV10-3	.	TGTGCCATCAGTGAACGACAGGGAAGTGGCTACACCTTC	CAISERQGSGYTF
TRBJ2-3	TRBD2	TRBV7-2	.	TGTGCCAGCAGCCCCACCCCTCTAGCGGGAGGCGATACGCAGTATTTT	CASSPTPLAGGDTQYF
TRBJ2-7	.	TRBV20-1	.	TGCAGTGCAGCCTCAAGGACAGGAGGGAACTACGAGCAGTACTTC	CSAASRTGGNYEQYF
TRBJ2-1	TRBD2	TRBV27	few	TGTGCCAGCACCGCGGGACTAGCGGGAGGGGGCTCCTACAATGAGCAGTTCTTC	CASTAGLAGGGSYNEQFF
TRBJ2-7	TRBD1	TRBV4-3	.	TGCGCCAGCAGCCAAGATCGGGGACAGGGTTACGAGCAGTACTTC	CASSQDRGQGYEQYF
TRBJ1-1	.	TRBV27	.	TGTGCCAGCAGTCGAGACCCAGGGGTTGCTGAAGCTTTCTTT	CASSRDPGVAEAFF
TRBJ2-3	TRBD1	TRBV12-3/TRBV12-4	.	TGTGCCAGCATTCTAGAGGACAGGGGGCAGCGAGATACGCAGTATTTT	CASILEDRGQRDTQYF
TRBJ2-7	.	TRBV28	few	TGTGCCAGCAGCCGGTTAGATACCTACGAGCAGTACTTC	CASSRLDTYEQYF
TRBJ2-1	.	TRBV29-1	few	TGCAGCGTTGACGGCGGGACTCTGATCAATGAGCAGTTCTTC	CSVDGGTLINEQFF
TRBJ1-5	.	TRBV15	.	TGTGCCACCAGCAGAGATCTCCAGGGGAGCAATCAGCCCCAGCATTTT	CATSRDLQGSNQPQHF
TRBJ2-7	TRBD2	TRBV20-1	.	TGCAGTGCTAGAGAGGAGGCGGGGGGAAGCTACGAGCAGTACTTC	CSAREEAGGSYEQYF
TRBJ2-7	.	TRBV25-1	.	TGTGCCAGCAGTGAAGGGATCTACTCCTACGAGCAGTACTTC	CASSEGIYSYEQYF
TRBJ1-6	.	TRBV5-1	.	TGCGCCAGCAGCTTGGAGACAAGGAGCTCCTATAATTCACCCCTCCACTTT	CASSLETRSSYNSPLHF
TRBJ2-2	.	TRBV7-2	.	TGTGCCAGCAGGCCACAGGATATCGGGGAGCTGTTTTTT	CASRPQDIGELFF
TRBJ1-1	.	TRBV13	.	TGTGCCAGCAGCTTAGTGTCCGGGTCCACTGAAGCTTTCTTT	CASSLVSGSTEAFF
TRBJ2-2	.	TRBV14	.	TGTGCCAGCAGCCAAGACGGAGGGGAGCTGTTTTTT	CASSQDGGELFF